The 2 T cell receptor beta chains listed next were all sequenced from one sample in a study of T cell responses to AZD1222 COVID-19 vaccine. TCRdb's table, derived via immunoSEQ multiplex PCR, lists solely in-frame clones and lacks some. The table has about 140,000 clones, around 88% seen once; the top ten hold approximately 3.4%. The input for sequencing was peripheral blood, taken on day 0 of AZD1222 vaccination. These TCRs come from an adult in good health.

In this sample, this clone turned up a few times. The rearrangement joins TRBV5-1 to TRBJ2-2; TRBD2 agrees at 7 bases. The CDR3 runs to 16 residues. The V gene's germline CDR1 is SGHRS and CDR2 YFSETQ. Losses at the gene ends were 5 bases for V and 7 bases for J; bases not matched to a gene: 14. This chain's CDR3 is CASSLQAGDFNGELFF. CDR3 sequence (DNA): TGCGCCAGCAGTCTTCAGGCGGGAGATTTTAACGGGGAGCTGTTTTTT.

The CDR3 region is CASSTGTRPGEQYF. The CDR3 nucleotides are TGTGCCAGCAGCACCGGGACACGCCCGGGGGAGCAGTACTTC. The chain combines TRBV9 with TRBJ2-7; the D gene is possibly TRBD1 (6 bases). The CDR3 consists of 14 residues. Germline CDR1 SGDLS, CDR2 YYNGEE. Trimming took 4 bases from V and 7 from J, leaving 18 bases between them.